One sample yielded the 2 T cell receptor beta chains listed below, sequenced in a study of post-analysis software for immune sequencing data. Overall study findings and caveats: In patients, TRBV5-6, TRBV5-1 and TRBV20-1 belonged to five TRBV segments found more frequently than in controls.

The antigens of these receptors remain unknown. Unique molecular identifiers were carried by the TCR beta cDNA libraries. One entry per CDR3 protein results from TCRdb running MiXCR on the PCR reads. Among around 260,000 distinct CDR3 sequences listed, 36% were seen once. The sample taken for sequencing was blood. The receptors shown here come from a girl aged 5-17 years with multiple sclerosis.

On this clonotype: One base away lies a much larger clone, so this may be a sequencing read error. The V gene is TRBV29-1, the J gene TRBJ1-1, with TRBD1 matching 8 bases. Germline-derived CDR1 and CDR2 are SQVTM and ANQGSEA. CDR3 length equals 13 residues. CDR3 in amino acids: CSGTGQVNTKAFF. In DNA form, the CDR3 reads TGCAGCGGAACGGGACAGGTGAACACTAAAGCTTTCTTT.

About this clonotype: A clone one base away is much larger, so this may be a read error. The gene calls are TRBV4-1 and TRBJ1-2; D is perhaps TRBD1 (5 bases). V shed 4 bases and J shed 1 base, with 16 bases lying between them. CDR3 length equals 16 residues. In germline, CDR1 is MGHRA, CDR2 YSYEKL. DNA of the CDR3: TGCGCCAGCAGCCCCCCGGGACCGGTGTTTAACTATGGCTACACCTTC. This codes for CASSPPGPVFNYGYTF.